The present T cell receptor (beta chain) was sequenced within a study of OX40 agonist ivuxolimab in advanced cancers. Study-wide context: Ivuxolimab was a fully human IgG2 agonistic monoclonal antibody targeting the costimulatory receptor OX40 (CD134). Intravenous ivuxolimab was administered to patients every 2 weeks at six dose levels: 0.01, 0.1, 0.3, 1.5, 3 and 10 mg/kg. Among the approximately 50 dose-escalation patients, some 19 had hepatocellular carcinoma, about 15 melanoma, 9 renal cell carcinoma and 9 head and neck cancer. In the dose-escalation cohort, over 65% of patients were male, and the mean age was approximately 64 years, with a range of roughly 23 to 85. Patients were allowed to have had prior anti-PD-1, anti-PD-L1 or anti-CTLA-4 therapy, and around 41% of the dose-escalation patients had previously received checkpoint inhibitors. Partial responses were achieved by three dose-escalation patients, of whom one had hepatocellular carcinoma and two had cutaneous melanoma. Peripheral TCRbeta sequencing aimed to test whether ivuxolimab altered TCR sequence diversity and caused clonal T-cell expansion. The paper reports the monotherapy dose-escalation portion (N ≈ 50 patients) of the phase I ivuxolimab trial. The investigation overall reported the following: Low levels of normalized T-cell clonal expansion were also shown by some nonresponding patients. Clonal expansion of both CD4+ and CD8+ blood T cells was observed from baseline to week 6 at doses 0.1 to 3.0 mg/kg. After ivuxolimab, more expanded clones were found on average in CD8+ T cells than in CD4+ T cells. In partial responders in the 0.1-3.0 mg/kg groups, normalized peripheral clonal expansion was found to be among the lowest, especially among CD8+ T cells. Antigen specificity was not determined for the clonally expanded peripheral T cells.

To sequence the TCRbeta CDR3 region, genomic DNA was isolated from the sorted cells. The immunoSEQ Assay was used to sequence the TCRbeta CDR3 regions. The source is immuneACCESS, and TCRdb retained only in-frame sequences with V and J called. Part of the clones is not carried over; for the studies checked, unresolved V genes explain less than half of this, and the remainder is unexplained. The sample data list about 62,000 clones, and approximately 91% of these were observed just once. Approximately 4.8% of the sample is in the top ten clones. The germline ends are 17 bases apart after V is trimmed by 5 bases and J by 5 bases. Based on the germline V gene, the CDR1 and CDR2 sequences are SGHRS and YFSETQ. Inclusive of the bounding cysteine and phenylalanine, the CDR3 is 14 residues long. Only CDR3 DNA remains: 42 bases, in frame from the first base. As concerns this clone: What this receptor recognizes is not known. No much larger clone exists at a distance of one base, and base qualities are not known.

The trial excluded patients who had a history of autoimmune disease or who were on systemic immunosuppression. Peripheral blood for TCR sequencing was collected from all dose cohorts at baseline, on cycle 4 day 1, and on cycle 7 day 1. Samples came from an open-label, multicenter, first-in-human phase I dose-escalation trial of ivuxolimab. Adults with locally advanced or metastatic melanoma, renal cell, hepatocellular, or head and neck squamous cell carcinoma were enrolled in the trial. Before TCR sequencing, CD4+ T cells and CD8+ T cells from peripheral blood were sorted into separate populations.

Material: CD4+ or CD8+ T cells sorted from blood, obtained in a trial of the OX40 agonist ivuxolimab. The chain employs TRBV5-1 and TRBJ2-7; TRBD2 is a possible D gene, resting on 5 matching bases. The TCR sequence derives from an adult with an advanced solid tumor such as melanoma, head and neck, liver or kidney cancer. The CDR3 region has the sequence CASRVYGVRNEQYF. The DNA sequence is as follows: TGCGCCAGCAGAGTTTACGGGGTTCGGAACGAGCAGTACTTC.